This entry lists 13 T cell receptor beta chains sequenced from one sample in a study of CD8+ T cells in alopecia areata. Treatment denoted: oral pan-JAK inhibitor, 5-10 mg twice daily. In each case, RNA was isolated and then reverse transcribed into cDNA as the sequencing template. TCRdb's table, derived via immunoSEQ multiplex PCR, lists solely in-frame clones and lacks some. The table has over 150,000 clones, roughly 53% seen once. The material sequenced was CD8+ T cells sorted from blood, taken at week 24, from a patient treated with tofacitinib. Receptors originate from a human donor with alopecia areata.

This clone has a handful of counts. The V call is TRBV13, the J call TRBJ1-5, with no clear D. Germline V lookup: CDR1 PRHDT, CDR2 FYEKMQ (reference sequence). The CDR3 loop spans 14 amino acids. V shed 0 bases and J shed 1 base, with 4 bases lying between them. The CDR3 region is CASSLGGSNQPQHF. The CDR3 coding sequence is TGTGCCAGCAGCTTAGGCGGCAGCAATCAGCCCCAGCATTTT.

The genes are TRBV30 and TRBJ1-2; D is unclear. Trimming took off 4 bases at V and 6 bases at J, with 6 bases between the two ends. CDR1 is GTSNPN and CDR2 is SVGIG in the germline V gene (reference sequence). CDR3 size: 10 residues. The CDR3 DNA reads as TGTGCCTGGACAGGAGATGGCTACACCTTC. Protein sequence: CAWTGDGYTF.

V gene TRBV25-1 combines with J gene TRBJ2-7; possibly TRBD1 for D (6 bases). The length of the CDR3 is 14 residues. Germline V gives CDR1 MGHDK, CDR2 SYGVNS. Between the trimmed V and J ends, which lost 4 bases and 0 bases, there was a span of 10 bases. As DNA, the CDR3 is TGTGCCAGCAGTGGTACAGGGCTCTCCTACGAGCAGTACTTC. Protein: CASSGTGLSYEQYF.

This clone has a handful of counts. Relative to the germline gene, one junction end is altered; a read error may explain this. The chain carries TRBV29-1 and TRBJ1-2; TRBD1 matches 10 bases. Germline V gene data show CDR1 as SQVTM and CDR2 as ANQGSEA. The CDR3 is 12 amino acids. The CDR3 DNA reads TGCAGCGTTGCCGGGACAGGGGATGGATACACCTTC. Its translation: CSVAGTGDGYTF.

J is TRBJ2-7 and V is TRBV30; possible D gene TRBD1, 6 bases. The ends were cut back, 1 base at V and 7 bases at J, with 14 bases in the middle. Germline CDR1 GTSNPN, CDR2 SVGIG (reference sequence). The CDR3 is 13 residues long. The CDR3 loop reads CAWSGDTVGEQYF. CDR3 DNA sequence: TGTGCCTGGAGTGGGGACACTGTTGGTGAGCAGTACTTC.

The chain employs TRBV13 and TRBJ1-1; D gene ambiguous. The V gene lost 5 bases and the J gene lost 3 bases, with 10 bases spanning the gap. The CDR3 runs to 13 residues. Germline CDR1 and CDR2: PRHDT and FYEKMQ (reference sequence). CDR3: CASSPSRYTEAFF. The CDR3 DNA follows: TGTGCCAGCAGCCCTAGTAGGTACACTGAAGCTTTCTTT. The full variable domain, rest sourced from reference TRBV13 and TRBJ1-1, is AAGVIQSPRHLIKEKRETATLKCYPIPRHDTVYWYQQGPGQDPQFLISFYEKMQSDKGSIPDRFSAQQFSDYHSELNMSSLELGDSALYFCASSPSRYTEAFFGQGTRLTVV.

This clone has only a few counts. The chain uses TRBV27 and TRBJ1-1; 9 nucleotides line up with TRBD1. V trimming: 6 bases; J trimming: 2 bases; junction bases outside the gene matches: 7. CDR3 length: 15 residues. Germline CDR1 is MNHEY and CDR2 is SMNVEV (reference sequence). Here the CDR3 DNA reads TGTGCCAGCAGGAAACAGGGGGCGAGCAACACTGAAGCTTTCTTT. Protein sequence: CASRKQGASNTEAFF.

The CDR3 here is CASSGTDYGYTF. CDR3 DNA sequence: TGTGCCAGCAGCGGGACAGACTATGGCTACACCTTC. The rearrangement uses TRBV2 and TRBJ1-2, with 7 nucleotides matching TRBD1. Germline loops: CDR1 SNHLY, CDR2 FYNNEI. The CDR3 runs to 12 residues. After removal of 6 bases from V and 3 bases from J, the junction contained 1 base not matched to a gene.

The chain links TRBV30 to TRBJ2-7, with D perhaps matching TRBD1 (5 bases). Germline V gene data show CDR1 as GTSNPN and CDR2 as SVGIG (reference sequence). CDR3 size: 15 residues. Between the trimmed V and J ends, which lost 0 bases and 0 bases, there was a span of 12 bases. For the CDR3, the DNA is TGTGCCTGGAGTGTGGGGCAGGCCACCTCCTACGAGCAGTACTTC. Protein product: CAWSVGQATSYEQYF.

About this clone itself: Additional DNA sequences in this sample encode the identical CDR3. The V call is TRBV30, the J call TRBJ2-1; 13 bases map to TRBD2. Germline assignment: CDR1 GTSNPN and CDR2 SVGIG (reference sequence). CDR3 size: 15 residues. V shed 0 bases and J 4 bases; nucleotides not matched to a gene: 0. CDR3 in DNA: TGTGCCTGGAGTGTACTAGCGGGGGGGTACAATGAGCAGTTCTTC. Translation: CAWSVLAGGYNEQFF.

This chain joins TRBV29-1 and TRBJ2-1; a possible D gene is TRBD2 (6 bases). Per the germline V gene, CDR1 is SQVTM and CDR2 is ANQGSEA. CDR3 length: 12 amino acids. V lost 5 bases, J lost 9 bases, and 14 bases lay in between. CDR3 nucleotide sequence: TGCAGCGTTTCCGGGGGACTGGTTGAGCAGTTCTTC. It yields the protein CSVSGGLVEQFF.

Here the CDR3 DNA reads TGCAGCGTTGGACCCTCCGGGAGAGGGCTTGATGGCTACACCTTC. Its translation: CSVGPSGRGLDGYTF. This chain uses TRBV29-1 with TRBJ1-2; D uncertain. Trimming removed 4 bases from V and 6 bases from J, with 21 bases in between. The germline V gene encodes CDR1 SQVTM and CDR2 ANQGSEA. This CDR3 has 15 residues.

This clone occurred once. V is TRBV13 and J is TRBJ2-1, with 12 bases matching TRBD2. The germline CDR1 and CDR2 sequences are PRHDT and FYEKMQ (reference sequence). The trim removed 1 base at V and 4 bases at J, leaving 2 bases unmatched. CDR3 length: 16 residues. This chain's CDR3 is CASSLAGLAGYNEQFF. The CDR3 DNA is TGTGCCAGCAGCTTAGCCGGACTAGCGGGGTACAATGAGCAGTTCTTC.